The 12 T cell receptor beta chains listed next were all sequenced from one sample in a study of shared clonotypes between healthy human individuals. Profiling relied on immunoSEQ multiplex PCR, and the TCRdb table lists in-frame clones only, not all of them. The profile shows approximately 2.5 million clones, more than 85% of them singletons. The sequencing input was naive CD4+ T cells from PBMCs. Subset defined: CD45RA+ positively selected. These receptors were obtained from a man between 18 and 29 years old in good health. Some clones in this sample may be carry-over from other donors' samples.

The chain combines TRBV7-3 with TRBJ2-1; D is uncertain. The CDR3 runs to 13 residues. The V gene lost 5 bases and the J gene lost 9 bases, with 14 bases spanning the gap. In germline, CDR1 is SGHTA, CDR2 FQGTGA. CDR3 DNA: TGTGCCAGCAGCCCCGTTTTAACGAGTGAGCAGTTCTTC. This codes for CASSPVLTSEQFF.

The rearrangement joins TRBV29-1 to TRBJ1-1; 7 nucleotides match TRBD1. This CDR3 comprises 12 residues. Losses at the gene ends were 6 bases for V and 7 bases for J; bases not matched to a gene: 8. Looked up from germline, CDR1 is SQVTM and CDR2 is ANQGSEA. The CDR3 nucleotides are TGCAGCGTCCATCGGGGGGACAGTGAAGCTTTCTTT. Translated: CSVHRGDSEAFF.

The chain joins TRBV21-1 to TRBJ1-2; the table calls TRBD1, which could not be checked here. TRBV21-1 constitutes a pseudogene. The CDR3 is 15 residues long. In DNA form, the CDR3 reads TGTGCCAGCAGCCCCCGGGACAGGGGACACTATGGCTACACCTTC. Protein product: CASSPRDRGHYGYTF.

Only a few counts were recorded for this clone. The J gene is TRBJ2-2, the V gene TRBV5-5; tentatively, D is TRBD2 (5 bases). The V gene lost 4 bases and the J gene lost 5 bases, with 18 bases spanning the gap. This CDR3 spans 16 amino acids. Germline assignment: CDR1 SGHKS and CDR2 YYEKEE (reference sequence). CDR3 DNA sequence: TGTGCCAGCAGCCTAGTCCGAACTAGGTTGACCGGGGAGCTGTTTTTT. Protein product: CASSLVRTRLTGELFF.

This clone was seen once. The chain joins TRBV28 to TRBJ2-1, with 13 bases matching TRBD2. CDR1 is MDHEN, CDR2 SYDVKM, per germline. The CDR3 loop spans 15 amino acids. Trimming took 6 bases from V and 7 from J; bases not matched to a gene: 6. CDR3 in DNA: TGTGCCAGCAGAACCGGACTAGCGGGAGCGAATGAGCAGTTCTTC. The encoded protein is CASRTGLAGANEQFF.

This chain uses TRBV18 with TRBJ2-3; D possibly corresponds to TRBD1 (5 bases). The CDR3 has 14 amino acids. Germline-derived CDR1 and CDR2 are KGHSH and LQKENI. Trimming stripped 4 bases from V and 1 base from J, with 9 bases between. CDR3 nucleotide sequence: TGTGCCAGCTCACGTCTACAGGGCACAGATACGCAGTATTTT. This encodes CASSRLQGTDTQYF.

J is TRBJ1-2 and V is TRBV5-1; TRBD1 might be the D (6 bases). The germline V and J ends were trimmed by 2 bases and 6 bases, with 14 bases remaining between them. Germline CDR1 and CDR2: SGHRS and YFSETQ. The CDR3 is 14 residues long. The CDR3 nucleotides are TGCGCCAGCAGCTTTGCAGGGGAGATCAATGGCTACACCTTC. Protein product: CASSFAGEINGYTF.

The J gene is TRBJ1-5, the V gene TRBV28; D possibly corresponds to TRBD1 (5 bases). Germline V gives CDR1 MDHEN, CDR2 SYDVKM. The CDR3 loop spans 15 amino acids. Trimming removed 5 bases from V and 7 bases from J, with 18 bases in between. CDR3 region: CASSNEGTLIQPQHF. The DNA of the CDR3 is TGTGCCAGCAGTAACGAAGGGACTTTAATCCAGCCCCAGCATTTT.

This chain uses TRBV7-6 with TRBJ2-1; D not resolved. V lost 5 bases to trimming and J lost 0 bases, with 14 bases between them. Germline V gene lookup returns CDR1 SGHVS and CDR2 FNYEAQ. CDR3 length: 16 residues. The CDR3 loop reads CASSPGPYRSYNEQFF. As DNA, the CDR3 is TGTGCCAGCAGCCCCGGGCCCTACCGCTCCTACAATGAGCAGTTCTTC. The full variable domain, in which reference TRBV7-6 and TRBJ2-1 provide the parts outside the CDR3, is GAGVSQSPRYKVTKRGQDVALRCDPISGHVSLYWYRQALGQGPEFLTYFNYEAQQDKSGLPNDRFSAERPEGSISTLTIQRTEQRDSAMYRCASSPGPYRSYNEQFFGPGTRLTVL.

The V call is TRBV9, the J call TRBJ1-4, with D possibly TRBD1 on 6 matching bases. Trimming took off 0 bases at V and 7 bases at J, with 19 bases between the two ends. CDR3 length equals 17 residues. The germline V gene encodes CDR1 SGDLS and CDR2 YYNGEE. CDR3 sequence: CASSVATGWQGSEKLFF. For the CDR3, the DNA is TGTGCCAGCAGCGTAGCTACGGGGTGGCAGGGGAGTGAAAAACTGTTTTTT.

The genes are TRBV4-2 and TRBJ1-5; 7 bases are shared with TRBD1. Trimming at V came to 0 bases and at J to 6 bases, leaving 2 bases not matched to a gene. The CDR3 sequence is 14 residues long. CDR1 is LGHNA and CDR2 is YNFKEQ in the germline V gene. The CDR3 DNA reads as TGTGCCAGCAGCCAAGAGGGGGACAGTCAGCCCCAGCATTTT. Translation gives CASSQEGDSQPQHF.

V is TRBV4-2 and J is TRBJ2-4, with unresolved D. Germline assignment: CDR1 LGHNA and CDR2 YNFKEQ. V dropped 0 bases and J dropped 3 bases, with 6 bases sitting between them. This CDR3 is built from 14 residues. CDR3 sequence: CASSQDRSKNIQYF. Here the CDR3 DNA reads TGTGCCAGCAGCCAAGATAGGAGCAAAAACATTCAGTACTTC.